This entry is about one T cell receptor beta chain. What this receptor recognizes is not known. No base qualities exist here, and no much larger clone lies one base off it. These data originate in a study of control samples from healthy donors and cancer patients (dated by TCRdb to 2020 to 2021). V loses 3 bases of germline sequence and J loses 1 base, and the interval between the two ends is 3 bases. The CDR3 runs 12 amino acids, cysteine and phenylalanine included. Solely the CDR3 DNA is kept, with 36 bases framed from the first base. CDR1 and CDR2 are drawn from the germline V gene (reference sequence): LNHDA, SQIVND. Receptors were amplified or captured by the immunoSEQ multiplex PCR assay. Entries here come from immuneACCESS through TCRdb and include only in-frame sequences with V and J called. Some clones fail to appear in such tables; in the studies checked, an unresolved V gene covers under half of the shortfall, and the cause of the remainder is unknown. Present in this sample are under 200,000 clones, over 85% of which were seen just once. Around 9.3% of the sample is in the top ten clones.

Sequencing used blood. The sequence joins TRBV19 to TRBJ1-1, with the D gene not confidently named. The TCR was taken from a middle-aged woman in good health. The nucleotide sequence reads TGTGCCAGTAGTATCAGGAACACTGAAGCTTTCTTT. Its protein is CASSIRNTEAFF.